This T cell receptor (beta chain) emerged from a study of blood T cell repertoires in COVID-19. Produced via immunoSEQ multiplex PCR; TCRdb's table is partial and in-frame only. Of 310,000 or so clones in the sample, roughly 86% were seen once. Germline assignment: CDR1 SNHLY and CDR2 FYNNEI. Trimming shortened V by 2 bases and J by 3 bases, and 4 bases separated the two germline ends. The CDR3 is 12 residues long. The sequence was obtained from a man under 40 with COVID-19, enrolled during active disease. The V and J genes are TRBV2 and TRBJ1-2; D unresolved. The sample consisted of peripheral blood. The CDR3 nucleotides are TGTGCCAGCAGTGAACAGTACTATGGCTACACCTTC. This codes for CASSEQYYGYTF.